Following are 25 T cell receptor beta chains from one sample sequenced in a study of graft-versus-host responses after intestinal transplantation. Their antigen targets remain unknown. Clones were read by immunoSEQ multiplex PCR, and TCRdb kept only the in-frame ones, dropping some. The data hold approximately 88,000 clones, with approximately 94% observed a single time. The material sequenced was unstimulated CD4+ T cells sorted from spleen or lymph node cells, taken before transplant. The receptors stem from a human donor who was the organ donor for an intestinal transplant.

The chain carries TRBV28 and TRBJ1-5, with 7 bases aligning to TRBD1. This CDR3 has 16 residues. V was pared by 3 bases and J by 6 bases, with 11 bases of the junction left unmatched. Germline V gene sequence: CDR1 MDHEN, CDR2 SYDVKM. The CDR3 loop reads CASSLIRTGNVQPQHF. As DNA, the CDR3 is TGTGCCAGCAGTTTGATTCGGACAGGTAATGTTCAGCCCCAGCATTTT.

The chain links TRBV10-3 to TRBJ2-7; TRBD2 matches at 11 bases. The CDR3 is 13 residues long. Trimming removed 10 bases from V and 2 bases from J; junction bases left unmatched: 4. The germline V gene has CDR1 ENHRY and CDR2 SYGVKD. This CDR3 reads CASQTSGTYEQYF. In DNA form, the CDR3 reads TGTGCCAGCCAGACTAGCGGGACCTACGAGCAGTACTTC.

The V call is TRBV11-2, the J call TRBJ2-2, with D unclear. Germline values: CDR1 SGHAT, CDR2 FQNNGV. Trimming removed 1 base at V and 2 bases at J, with 11 bases between. The CDR3 has 16 amino acids. CDR3 in amino acids: CASSLGAATNTGELFF. The CDR3 DNA reads TGTGCCAGCAGCTTAGGGGCAGCCACCAACACCGGGGAGCTGTTTTTT.

The gene calls are TRBV6-6 and TRBJ1-2, with a possible D match to TRBD1 (6 bases). The ends were cut back, 7 bases at V and 8 bases at J, with 20 bases in the middle. The CDR3 has 14 residues. Germline loops: CDR1 MNHNY, CDR2 SVGAGI (reference sequence). CDR3 region: CASTEGGVSRGYTF. The CDR3, as DNA: TGTGCCAGCACCGAAGGGGGGGTGAGTCGGGGCTACACCTTC.

V and J are TRBV21-1 and TRBJ2-6; TRBD2 was called by the table and not checked on the DNA. TRBV21-1 is a listed pseudogene. The CDR3 consists of 18 residues. CDR3 sequence: CASRRPLAQQSRANVLTF. The CDR3 region has the DNA TGTGCCAGCAGACGCCCGCTAGCACAACAAAGTCGGGCCAACGTCCTGACTTTC.

V is TRBV5-4 and J is TRBJ2-7; possibly TRBD1 for D (6 bases). Germline V gene lookup returns CDR1 SGHNT and CDR2 YYREEE (reference sequence). The CDR3 is 15 residues long. V lost 7 bases and J 4 bases, leaving 21 bases between the germline ends. DNA for the CDR3: TGTGCCAGCGGCTCTGGCCCCGGACAGTCGTACGAGCAGTACTTC. Protein sequence: CASGSGPGQSYEQYF.

The J gene is TRBJ2-3, the V gene TRBV7-3; TRBD2 might be the D (6 bases). The CDR3 consists of 15 residues. Deletions cut 5 bases from V and 2 bases from J, with 14 bases between. From germline, CDR1 is SGHTA and CDR2 FQGTGA. The CDR3 nucleotides read TGTGCCAGCAGCCCCCTCCGGGGGTTCACAGATACGCAGTATTTT. It encodes CASSPLRGFTDTQYF.

The chain employs TRBV30 and TRBJ1-5; TRBD1 is a possible D gene (5 bases). Deletions cut 3 bases from V and 2 bases from J, with 14 bases between. Looked up from germline, CDR1 is GTSNPN and CDR2 is SVGIG (reference sequence). CDR3 length equals 15 residues. The CDR3 spells CAWSVGALGNQPQHF. CDR3 sequence (DNA): TGTGCCTGGAGCGTCGGGGCGCTGGGCAATCAGCCCCAGCATTTT.

The chain couples TRBV7-2 to TRBJ1-1, with a weak D call TRBD1 (5 bases). CDR3 size: 13 residues. V was shortened by 4 bases and J by 1 base, with 7 bases between the two germline ends. Looked up from germline, CDR1 is SGHTA and CDR2 is FQGNSA. CDR3 region: CASSWDRNTEAFF. For the CDR3, the DNA is TGTGCCAGCAGCTGGGACCGGAACACTGAAGCTTTCTTT.

The rearrangement links TRBV7-8 to TRBJ2-6, with unresolved D. Trimming took 0 bases from V and 1 from J, leaving 10 bases between them. This CDR3 is built from 17 residues. In germline, CDR1 is SGHVS, CDR2 FQNEAQ. The CDR3 sequence is CASSLARTPSGANVLTF. CDR3 sequence (DNA): TGTGCCAGCAGCTTAGCGCGAACTCCATCTGGGGCCAACGTCCTGACTTTC.

The chain has TRBV7-9 and TRBJ2-2; D is ambiguous. This CDR3 spans 17 amino acids. Germline CDR1 and CDR2: SEHNR and FQNEAQ (reference sequence). V lost 4 bases and J 0 bases, leaving 15 bases between the germline ends. CDR3 coding DNA: TGTGCCAGCAGCTCCCCCCATGGTGGGGCGAACACCGGGGAGCTGTTTTTT. Its protein product is CASSSPHGGANTGELFF. The full variable domain, in which reference TRBV7-9 and TRBJ2-2 provide the parts outside the CDR3, is DTGVSQNPRHKITKRGQNVTFRCDPISEHNRLYWYRQTLGQGPEFLTYFQNEAQLEKSRLLSDRFSAERPKGSFSTLEIQRTEQGDSAMYLCASSSPHGGANTGELFFGEGSRLTVL.

The rearrangement links TRBV10-2 to TRBJ2-5, with TRBD1 as a possible D gene (6 bases). Trimming took 2 bases from V and 0 from J, leaving 7 bases between them. The germline V gene has CDR1 WSHSY and CDR2 SAAADI. This CDR3 region has 14 residues. Here the CDR3 reads CASSEHRDQETQYF. CDR3 nucleotides: TGCGCCAGCAGTGAGCACAGGGACCAAGAGACCCAGTACTTC.

The genes are TRBV4-1 and TRBJ1-2, with D possibly being TRBD1 (5 bases). The V end was cut by 0 bases, the J end by 4 bases, with 12 bases between. CDR1 is MGHRA and CDR2 is YSYEKL in the germline V gene. The CDR3 is made up of 15 amino acids. For the CDR3, the DNA is TGCGCCAGCAGCCAAGATGTAGCAGGGCCCTATGGCTACACCTTC. It yields the protein CASSQDVAGPYGYTF.

This rearrangement joins TRBV6-1 to TRBJ1-5, with no clear D. Germline CDR1 is MNHNS and CDR2 is SASEGT. V shed 2 bases and J shed 0 bases, with 14 bases lying between them. The CDR3 loop spans 17 amino acids. The CDR3 DNA is TGTGCCAGCAGTGAAAGGCCAGCCGATTATAGCAATCAGCCCCAGCATTTT. Amino acids: CASSERPADYSNQPQHF.

This clone appeared a single time. The J gene is TRBJ2-2, the V gene TRBV7-2, with D uncertain. V shed 5 bases and J shed 6 bases, with 7 bases lying between them. The CDR3 length is 12 residues. In germline, CDR1 is SGHTA, CDR2 FQGNSA. The CDR3 reads CASSARSGELFF. DNA for the CDR3: TGTGCCAGCAGCGCCCGGTCCGGGGAGCTGTTTTTT.

This sequence joins TRBV5-4 and TRBJ1-1; no definite D call. V gave up 1 base and J gave up 1 base, with 14 bases separating them. The CDR3 has 16 amino acids. CDR1 and CDR2 from the germline V gene are SGHNT and YYREEE (reference sequence). The CDR3 is CASSLFPPVGNTEAFF. The CDR3, as DNA: TGTGCCAGCAGCTTGTTCCCTCCGGTGGGGAACACTGAAGCTTTCTTT.

The chain employs TRBV6-6 and TRBJ2-7; D is unresolved. CDR1 and CDR2 from the germline V gene are MNHNY and SVGAGI (reference sequence). The CDR3 consists of 13 residues. V was clipped by 2 bases and J by 1 base, with 6 bases between them. The CDR3 bases are TGTGCCAGCAGTTACGGGGAATCCTACGAGCAGTACTTC. Translation: CASSYGESYEQYF.

This clone has just one count. The chain recombines TRBV7-6 with TRBJ2-2, with D possibly being TRBD1 or TRBD2 (5 bases each). V was trimmed by 7 bases and J by 6 bases, leaving 21 bases between them. CDR1 is SGHVS and CDR2 is FNYEAQ in the germline V gene. The CDR3 is 16 amino acids. The DNA for the CDR3 is TGTGCCAGCAAGCCGCCCGGTCCAGGGACGCCCGGGGAGCTGTTTTTT. Translation: CASKPPGPGTPGELFF.

This clone was recorded only once. The chain joins TRBV19 to TRBJ2-1; TRBD2 matches 11 bases. The junction had 0 bases not matched to a gene; V was cut back by 0 bases and J by 2 bases. Per the germline V gene, CDR1 is LNHDA and CDR2 is SQIVND (reference sequence). The CDR3 has 16 amino acids. Here the CDR3 DNA reads TGTGCCAGTAGTATAGATAGCGGGGGGGCCTACAATGAGCAGTTCTTC. This translates into CASSIDSGGAYNEQFF.

V gene TRBV2 combines with J gene TRBJ2-2, with 7 bases identical to TRBD1. Germline CDR1 SNHLY, CDR2 FYNNEI. The junction had 6 bases not matched to a gene; V was cut back by 6 bases and J by 2 bases. The CDR3 totals 15 residues. CDR3 region: CASRSGTANTGELFF. The DNA of the CDR3 is TGTGCCAGCAGATCCGGGACAGCCAACACCGGGGAGCTGTTTTTT.

V gene TRBV18 combines with J gene TRBJ2-1; 8 bases are a match to TRBD1. Germline loops: CDR1 KGHSH, CDR2 LQKENI. The CDR3 is 15 residues long. V lost 3 bases to trimming and J lost 0 bases; unmatched junction nucleotides: 1. CDR3 amino acids: CASSPTGGSYNEQFF. The DNA for the CDR3 is TGTGCCAGCTCACCCACAGGGGGCTCCTACAATGAGCAGTTCTTC.

This chain uses TRBV10-1 with TRBJ2-2; D is ambiguous. From germline, CDR1 is WNHNN and CDR2 SYGVQD (reference sequence). CDR3 length equals 19 residues. Deletions cut 9 bases from V and 2 bases from J, with 28 bases between. The CDR3 here is CASLNFLKGRDLNTGELFF. CDR3 DNA sequence: TGCGCCAGTCTCAATTTCCTGAAGGGCCGCGACCTTAACACCGGGGAGCTGTTTTTT.

The sample holds one count of this clone. The chain joins TRBV21-1 to TRBJ1-5; the table's D call of TRBD1 was not tested on the DNA. TRBV21-1 is deemed a pseudogene. The CDR3 contains 19 residues. The CDR3 protein is CASSEVTGGQQDSNQPQHF. The CDR3 DNA follows: TGTGCCAGCAGTGAAGTAACCGGAGGACAGCAAGATAGCAATCAGCCCCAGCATTTT.

Notes on this clone: At the DNA level, this CDR3 is encoded by other sequences in the same sample as well. The chain's CDR3 is CASSVGGQETQYF. CDR3 DNA sequence: TGTGCCAGCAGCGTAGGCGGACAAGAGACCCAGTACTTC. V is TRBV9 and J is TRBJ2-5, with D hard to call. The CDR3 is 13 residues long. Germline V gene lookup returns CDR1 SGDLS and CDR2 YYNGEE. Trimming cost V 0 bases and J 2 bases, with 5 bases left between them.

The chain links TRBV4-1 to TRBJ1-5; 12 nucleotides match TRBD1. Germline CDR1 and CDR2: MGHRA and YSYEKL. The V and J ends lost 2 bases and 2 bases, in that order; junction bases with no gene match: 7. The CDR3 spans 18 residues. Written as DNA, the CDR3 is TGCGCCAGCAGCCAAAATTGGGGGACAGGGGGCGGCAATCAGCCCCAGCATTTT. This codes for CASSQNWGTGGGNQPQHF.